The 29 T cell receptor beta chains below all came from one sample that was sequenced in a study of blood T cell repertoires in COVID-19. The protocol was immunoSEQ multiplex PCR, while the TCRdb copy is restricted to in-frame clones and leaves out a portion. The repertoire has about 73,000 clones, approximately 77% of them found once; the top ten carry approximately 2.1%. The sample taken for sequencing was peripheral blood. Source of these receptors: a man between 65 and 85 years old with COVID-19, enrolled during active disease.

V gene TRBV4-2 combines with J gene TRBJ1-1; TRBD1 aligns across 7 bases. Losses at the gene ends were 7 bases for V and 4 bases for J; bases not matched to a gene: 12. The CDR3 totals 15 residues. Germline CDR1 LGHNA, CDR2 YNFKEQ. The CDR3: CASNHAGQGVTEAFF. The CDR3 bases are TGTGCCAGCAACCATGCGGGGCAGGGGGTCACTGAAGCTTTCTTT.

The V and J genes are TRBV28 and TRBJ1-5; D is perhaps TRBD1 (6 bases). The CDR3 is 16 amino acids. V was clipped by 5 bases and J by 1 base, with 15 bases between them. Germline V gene lookup returns CDR1 MDHEN and CDR2 SYDVKM. CDR3 amino acids: CASSITGFRSNQPQHF. CDR3 DNA sequence: TGTGCCAGCAGTATTACAGGGTTTCGGAGCAATCAGCCCCAGCATTTT.

This rearrangement joins TRBV28 to TRBJ1-2; 7 nucleotides align to TRBD1. Germline loops: CDR1 MDHEN, CDR2 SYDVKM. This CDR3 comprises 13 residues. With 3 bases clipped from V and 8 bases from J, the junction kept 6 bases outside the gene matches. The CDR3 region has the DNA TGTGCCAGCAGTTTGTCGACAGGGAGCGGCTACACCTTC. Its translation: CASSLSTGSGYTF.

The genes are TRBV28 and TRBJ2-7; TRBD2 matches 7 bases. This CDR3 has 15 amino acids. Trimming removed 5 bases from V and 4 bases from J; junction bases left unmatched: 11. The V gene's germline CDR1 is MDHEN and CDR2 SYDVKM. The CDR3 spells CASSTRRREIYEQYF. The CDR3 DNA reads as TGTGCCAGCAGTACCCGTAGGCGGGAGATTTACGAGCAGTACTTC.

J is TRBJ1-1 and V is TRBV7-9; TRBD1 matches at 10 bases. The CDR3 is 14 residues long. V was clipped by 1 base and J by 4 bases; unmatched bases: 0. Looked up from germline, CDR1 is SEHNR and CDR2 is FQNEAQ (reference sequence). The CDR3 reads CASSLGQGATEAFF. CDR3 nucleotide sequence: TGTGCCAGCAGCTTAGGACAGGGGGCCACTGAAGCTTTCTTT.

The rearrangement uses TRBV6-5 and TRBJ1-3, with D possibly TRBD1 on 6 matching bases. The CDR3 spans 14 residues. Germline V lookup: CDR1 MNHEY, CDR2 SVGAGI. The V gene lost 3 bases and the J gene lost 3 bases, with 9 bases spanning the gap. This CDR3 is CASSYATGGNTIYF. The CDR3 DNA follows: TGTGCCAGCAGTTATGCGACAGGTGGAAACACCATATATTTT.

This clone has a single count. CDR3 DNA sequence: TGCGCCAGCAGCCAAGAAGGGAGGCAGGGCTATGAAAAACTGTTTTTT. Its translation: CASSQEGRQGYEKLFF. The rearrangement uses TRBV4-3 and TRBJ1-4; tentatively, D is TRBD1 (5 bases). There are 16 residues in the CDR3. The V and J ends lost 0 bases and 6 bases respectively, with 14 bases between them. The germline V gene has CDR1 LGHNA and CDR2 YSLEER.

This sequence joins TRBV28 and TRBJ1-2; 7 nucleotides agree with TRBD1. Germline trimming cut 3 bases from V and 4 bases from J; bases unmatched to any gene: 2. The CDR3 consists of 13 residues. The germline gives CDR1 MDHEN, CDR2 SYDVKM. The CDR3 nucleotides are TGTGCCAGCAGTTTGGGACAGTCCTATGGCTACACCTTC. Its protein product is CASSLGQSYGYTF.

V usage is TRBV5-6 and J usage is TRBJ2-3; D is possibly TRBD2 (5 bases). CDR3 length equals 15 residues. Germline-derived CDR1 and CDR2 are SGHDT and YYEEEE. Trimming stripped 0 bases from V and 4 bases from J, with 12 bases between. CDR3 sequence: CASSLAGVGADTQYF. CDR3 DNA: TGTGCCAGCAGCTTGGCTGGGGTCGGGGCAGATACGCAGTATTTT.

This sequence joins TRBV5-1 and TRBJ2-1; D is perhaps TRBD2 (6 bases). This CDR3 comprises 14 residues. V lost 4 bases and J lost 1, with 9 bases in between. Germline CDR1 is SGHRS and CDR2 is YFSETQ. The DNA of the CDR3 is TGCGCCAGCAGCGTAGCGGATTCCTACAATGAGCAGTTCTTC. Amino acid sequence: CASSVADSYNEQFF. Full variable domain (rest looked up from reference TRBV5-1 and TRBJ2-1): KAGVTQTPRYLIKTRGQQVTLSCSPISGHRSVSWYQQTPGQGLQFLFEYFSETQRNKGNFPGRFSGRQFSNSRSEMNVSTLELGDSALYLCASSVADSYNEQFFGPGTRLTVL.

The chain couples TRBV29-1 to TRBJ1-1, with D unclear. Trimming shortened V by 2 bases and J by 3 bases, and 7 bases separated the two germline ends. This CDR3 has 12 amino acids. The V gene's germline CDR1 is SQVTM and CDR2 ANQGSEA. The CDR3 DNA reads as TGCAGCGTTGAAAGCGTTCACACTGAAGCTTTCTTT. It yields the protein CSVESVHTEAFF.

This clone was recorded many times. The J gene is TRBJ2-7, the V gene TRBV7-6, with 10 bases identical to TRBD2. Germline lookup yields CDR1 SGHVS and CDR2 FNYEAQ. With V trimmed by 5 bases and J by 2 bases, 21 bases remained unmatched. The CDR3 is 20 amino acids. The CDR3 protein is CASSDTLLLSSGRGTYEQYF. The CDR3 DNA reads TGTGCCAGCAGCGATACTCTATTGCTCTCGAGCGGGAGGGGGACCTACGAGCAGTACTTC.

This clone was observed once. The rearrangement joins TRBV7-8 to TRBJ1-2, with 9 nucleotides matching TRBD1. The germline V gene encodes CDR1 SGHVS and CDR2 FQNEAQ. The V segment lost 4 bases and the J segment 9 bases; nucleotides outside the gene matches: 6. The CDR3 length is 13 residues. The CDR3 sequence is CASSSSGTGSYTF. DNA of the CDR3: TGTGCCAGCAGCTCATCCGGGACAGGGAGCTACACCTTC.

V is TRBV6-5 and J is TRBJ1-3; D is ambiguous. Germline V lookup: CDR1 MNHEY, CDR2 SVGAGI. This CDR3 has 14 residues. The V end lost 7 bases, the J end lost 0 bases, and 10 bases lay between the germline ends. The CDR3, as DNA: TGTGCCAGCACCCGGTACGTCTCTGGAAACACCATATATTTT. As protein: CASTRYVSGNTIYF.

The genes are TRBV18 and TRBJ1-1; TRBD1 matches 7 bases. CDR1 and CDR2 from the germline V gene are KGHSH and LQKENI. Unmatched junction bases numbered 12, after V lost 8 bases and J lost 0 bases. The CDR3 sequence is 16 residues long. The DNA for the CDR3 is TGTGCCAGCACACGGAATTTACAGGGGATGAACACTGAAGCTTTCTTT. It specifies CASTRNLQGMNTEAFF. Combining the CDR3 with reference TRBV18 and TRBJ1-1 gives the whole variable domain NAGVMQNPRHLVRRRGQEARLRCSPMKGHSHVYWYRQLPEEGLKFMVYLQKENIIDESGMPKERFSAEFPKEGPSILRIQQVVRGDSAAYFCASTRNLQGMNTEAFFGQGTRLTVV.

The V gene is TRBV5-5, the J gene TRBJ1-1; D ambiguous. The CDR3 sequence is 15 residues long. Trimming removed 4 bases from V and 3 bases from J, with 16 bases in between. The germline V gene encodes CDR1 SGHKS and CDR2 YYEKEE (reference sequence). CDR3 in DNA: TGTGCCAGCAGCGCCCTCATTGGCGGTTACACTGAAGCTTTCTTT. Translation gives CASSALIGGYTEAFF.

This chain links TRBV6-4 with TRBJ2-7, with 11 bases identical to TRBD1. The V and J ends lost 6 bases and 2 bases, in that order; junction bases with no gene match: 3. Germline V gene data show CDR1 as MRHNA and CDR2 as SNTAGT. The CDR3 has 14 amino acids. The CDR3 region is CASRGQGVAYEQYF. The CDR3 DNA follows: TGTGCCAGCAGGGGACAGGGGGTAGCCTACGAGCAGTACTTC.

V usage is TRBV6-6 and J usage is TRBJ1-6; 8 nucleotides agree with TRBD1. This CDR3 spans 15 amino acids. The trim removed 8 bases at V and 7 bases at J, leaving 10 bases unmatched. In germline, CDR1 is MNHNY, CDR2 SVGAGI (reference sequence). The CDR3 nucleotides read TGTGCCAGCGGCTCCCCTCGGGACAGGAATTCACCCCTCCACTTT. This gives the protein CASGSPRDRNSPLHF.

This chain links TRBV3-1 (or the pseudogene TRBV3-2) with TRBJ1-1; the match to TRBD1 covers 8 bases. V lost 5 bases, J lost 5 bases, and 7 bases stayed unmatched. Looked up from germline, CDR1 is LGHDT and CDR2 is YNNKEL (reference sequence). CDR3 length: 14 residues. CDR3 bases: TGTGCCAGCAGCTATCAGGGGGCCCGGACTGAAGCTTTCTTT. Translation gives CASSYQGARTEAFF.

This chain links TRBV27 with TRBJ2-7; tentatively, D is TRBD2 (6 bases). The CDR3 is made up of 15 amino acids. CDR1 and CDR2 (germline): MNHEY, SMNVEV (reference sequence). Deletions cut 6 bases from V and 2 bases from J, with 17 bases between. In nucleotides, the CDR3 is TGTGCCAGCAGCCCCGTTCGTAGCGGTACCTACGAGCAGTACTTC. Translating it yields CASSPVRSGTYEQYF.

This chain connects TRBV2 to TRBJ1-1, with unresolved D. Trimming took 6 bases from V and 6 from J, leaving 26 bases between them. This CDR3 region has 17 residues. From germline, CDR1 is SNHLY and CDR2 FYNNEI. This CDR3 is CASSVVVGHESWSEAFF. The DNA of the CDR3 is TGTGCCAGCAGCGTCGTTGTCGGTCACGAATCGTGGTCTGAAGCTTTCTTT.

The chain combines TRBV18 with TRBJ1-1; TRBD1 might be the D (6 bases). Germline CDR1 is KGHSH and CDR2 is LQKENI. V was clipped by 6 bases and J by 4 bases, with 15 bases between them. The CDR3 sequence is 14 residues long. This CDR3 reads CASSTGTPGTEAFF. The DNA for the CDR3 is TGTGCCAGCTCTACAGGGACCCCTGGCACTGAAGCTTTCTTT.

The J gene is TRBJ1-2, the V gene TRBV9, with a possible D match to TRBD1 (5 bases). The CDR3 contains 15 residues. Germline CDR1 SGDLS, CDR2 YYNGEE. V dropped 0 bases and J dropped 2 bases, with 11 bases sitting between them. This chain's CDR3 is CASSVVGGFNYGYTF. The CDR3 DNA sequence: TGTGCCAGCAGCGTAGTGGGGGGTTTCAACTATGGCTACACCTTC.

The genes are TRBV10-3 and TRBJ2-3; a possible D gene is TRBD2 (6 bases). Trimming took off 4 bases at V and 3 bases at J, with 11 bases between the two ends. The germline gives CDR1 ENHRY, CDR2 SYGVKD. This CDR3 is built from 14 residues. In DNA form, the CDR3 reads TGTGCCATCAGTGCTAGCGTTGGAACAGATACGCAGTATTTT. Translating it yields CAISASVGTDTQYF.

V gene TRBV7-9 combines with J gene TRBJ1-1; D is unclear. CDR1 is SEHNR, CDR2 FQNEAQ, per germline (reference sequence). The CDR3 sequence is 14 residues long. The V end lost 2 bases, the J end lost 0 bases, and 7 bases lay between the germline ends. This CDR3 is CASSLPSLNTEAFF. Here the CDR3 DNA reads TGTGCCAGCAGCTTACCGTCTTTGAACACTGAAGCTTTCTTT.

The rearrangement links TRBV7-9 to TRBJ1-1; no reliable D call. Germline V gives CDR1 SEHNR, CDR2 FQNEAQ (reference sequence). This CDR3 comprises 13 residues. V lost 2 bases and J lost 1, with 5 bases in between. The CDR3 loop reads CASSLQENTEAFF. The DNA for the CDR3 is TGTGCCAGCAGCTTACAGGAGAACACTGAAGCTTTCTTT.

The J gene is TRBJ1-2, the V gene TRBV28; 7 positions agree with TRBD1. V lost 6 bases, J lost 4 bases, and 11 bases stayed unmatched. The CDR3 runs to 15 residues. CDR1 and CDR2 from the germline V gene are MDHEN and SYDVKM. CDR3 region: CASRITGANFYGYTF. As DNA, the CDR3 is TGTGCCAGCAGGATCACAGGGGCGAATTTCTATGGCTACACCTTC.

V usage is TRBV30 and J usage is TRBJ1-5; perhaps TRBD1 as D (5 bases). The germline V gene has CDR1 GTSNPN and CDR2 SVGIG (reference sequence). Trimming stripped 1 base from V and 6 bases from J, with 13 bases between. There are 14 residues in the CDR3. CDR3 nucleotide sequence: TGTGCCTGGAGTGCGGGGGGAGAGAGTCAGCCCCAGCATTTT. Its translation is CAWSAGGESQPQHF.

This clone was detected only a few times. Germline is not matched at one junction end, which may reflect a read error. This chain joins TRBV7-7 and TRBJ2-2, with D maybe TRBD2 (6 bases). This CDR3 is built from 15 residues. Per germline, CDR1 SSHAT and CDR2 FNYEAQ (reference sequence). CDR3 nucleotide sequence: TGTGCTAGCAGCTTTAACGGGGGAGACACCGGGGAGCTGTTTTTT. Protein product: CASSFNGGDTGELFF.